Listed below are T cell receptor beta chains from one sample, sequenced in a study of PD-1 blockade in classical Hodgkin lymphoma. Profiling relied on immunoSEQ multiplex PCR, and the TCRdb table lists in-frame clones only, not all of them. In the table there are around 60,000 clones, approximately 90% of which are singletons. The sample was peripheral blood mononuclear cells (PBMCs), taken before the fourth cycle of nivolumab. The receptor set was obtained from a human donor with classical Hodgkin lymphoma. Both conserved end residues are part of each CDR3. The D gene is left open where the match is weak. Only part of the rows carry a size: once, few, many, or a class if the clone is expanded.

cdr3_length	d_call	clone_size	v_call	j_call	cdr3_aa	cdr3_nt
15	-	once	TRBV18	TRBJ2-4	CASSRDRSSKNIQYF	TGTGCCAGCTCCCGTGACAGGTCTTCCAAAAACATTCAGTACTTC
12	-	once	TRBV28	TRBJ2-7	CASTPQGSRRYF	TGTGCCAGCACCCCGCAGGGTTCGCGTAGGTACTTC
14	-	-	TRBV27	TRBJ2-7	CASSLSGTAYEQYF	TGTGCCAGCAGTTTATCGGGTACAGCTTACGAGCAGTACTTC
15	TRBD1	few	TRBV27	TRBJ1-2	CASKGWDREDYGYTF	TGTGCCAGCAAAGGGTGGGACAGGGAGGACTATGGCTACACCTTC
16	-	-	TRBV7-9	TRBJ2-1	CASSLGTFRLVNEQFF	TGTGCCAGCAGCTTAGGCACCTTTCGTTTGGTCAATGAGCAGTTCTTC
16	-	-	TRBV25-1	TRBJ2-1	CASSDERGTSYNEQFF	TGTGCCAGCAGTGACGAACGCGGGACGTCCTACAATGAGCAGTTCTTC
13	TRBD2	-	TRBV6-1	TRBJ2-1	CASSGLAENEQFF	TGTGCCAGCAGCGGGCTAGCGGAAAATGAGCAGTTCTTC
13	-	-	TRBV6-6	TRBJ1-1	CASSPYEGTEAFF	TGTGCCAGCAGCCCCTATGAGGGGACTGAAGCTTTCTTT
15	-	once	TRBV28	TRBJ1-5	CASSLPSGSNQPQHF	TGTGCCAGCAGTTTGCCGTCGGGGTCCAATCAGCCCCAGCATTTT
14	-	once	TRBV19	TRBJ1-5	CASSISRVSQPQHF	TGTGCCAGTAGTATCAGTAGGGTTTCACAGCCCCAGCATTTT
12	-	once	TRBV30	TRBJ2-7	CAWSMTDYEQYF	TGTGCCTGGAGTATGACCGATTACGAGCAGTACTTC
12	-	-	TRBV28	TRBJ1-2	CASSFVGYGYTF	TGTGCCAGCAGTTTCGTAGGCTATGGCTACACCTTC
17	TRBD1	-	TRBV7-6	TRBJ2-3	CASSSFPGQGITDTQYF	TGTGCCAGCAGCTCTTTTCCGGGACAGGGTATCACAGATACGCAGTATTTT